The 18 T cell receptor beta chains presented below share a single source sample, sequenced in a study of response to subunit inactivated influenza vaccine. From the RT-PCR reads, TCRdb called clonotypes with MiXCR, one entry per CDR3 protein. The data hold more than 600,000 distinct CDR3 sequences, with roughly 18% observed a single time. The material sequenced was PBMCs from blood, taken more than 4 days after vaccination. The receptor source for this set is a man over 45 who received an inactivated influenza vaccine.

This rearrangement joins TRBV9 to TRBJ2-7; TRBD2 agrees at 16 bases. Trimming removed 4 bases from V and 6 bases from J; junction bases left unmatched: 7. CDR3 length: 16 amino acids. Germline V gene data show CDR1 as SGDLS and CDR2 as YYNGEE. This CDR3 is CASSLGTSGRAIEQYF. For the CDR3, the DNA is TGTGCCAGCAGCCTCGGGACTAGCGGGAGGGCCATCGAGCAGTACTTC. The whole variable domain, remainder taken from reference TRBV9 and TRBJ2-7, is DSGVTQTPKHLITATGQRVTLRCSPRSGDLSVYWYQQSLDQGLQFLIQYYNGEERAKGNILERFSAQQFPDLHSELNLSSLELGDSALYFCASSLGTSGRAIEQYFGPGTRLTVT.

There are a few counts of this clonotype. V is TRBV5-1 and J is TRBJ2-3; 9 bases are shared with TRBD1. The CDR3 runs 15 residues. Unmatched junction bases numbered 3, after V lost 3 bases and J lost 1 base. Germline lookup yields CDR1 SGHRS and CDR2 YFSETQ. Written as DNA, the CDR3 is TGCGCCAGCAGCTGGGGACAGGGCCGCACAGATACGCAGTATTTT. Translated: CASSWGQGRTDTQYF.

This sequence joins TRBV12-3 or TRBV12-4 and TRBJ1-2, with D maybe TRBD1 (5 bases). Trimming took off 5 bases at V and 12 bases at J, with 16 bases between the two ends. The CDR3 totals 12 residues. The CDR3 region has the DNA TGTGCCAGCAGTCCTTTTGGGAGGACAAACACCTTC. It encodes CASSPFGRTNTF.

V and J are TRBV7-8 and TRBJ1-4, with D tentatively TRBD1 (6 bases). Germline V gene data show CDR1 as SGHVS and CDR2 as FQNEAQ. The CDR3 runs 13 residues. Trimming removed 2 bases from V and 7 bases from J, with 8 bases in between. The CDR3 loop is CASSLYRVEKLFF. CDR3 coding DNA: TGTGCCAGCAGCTTATACAGGGTTGAAAAACTGTTTTTT.

CDR3 DNA: TGTGCCAGCAGGATGGTCCCCTACGAGCAGTACTTC. It encodes CASRMVPYEQYF. The chain recombines TRBV2 with TRBJ2-7; D remains unclear. CDR1 is SNHLY and CDR2 is FYNNEI in the germline V gene. V shed 6 bases and J shed 2 bases, with 8 bases lying between them. CDR3 length: 12 residues.

The V and J genes are TRBV12-3 or TRBV12-4 and TRBJ2-7; D remains ambiguous. Trimming left V 1 base short and J 5 bases short, with 9 bases between. This CDR3 comprises 13 residues. CDR3 in amino acids: CASSLGGSHEQYF. CDR3 sequence (DNA): TGTGCCAGCAGTTTAGGGGGTTCCCACGAGCAGTACTTC.

The chain is built from TRBV12-3 or TRBV12-4 and TRBJ1-1; no clear D. V shed 3 bases and J shed 3 bases, with 14 bases lying between them. This CDR3 region has 15 residues. CDR3 amino acids: CASSFWASGDTEAFF. The CDR3 DNA reads TGTGCCAGCAGTTTCTGGGCAAGCGGGGACACTGAAGCTTTCTTT.

This clonotype has only a few counts. J is TRBJ1-5 and V is TRBV6-5, with D uncertain. The CDR3 spans 14 residues. Trimming pared 0 bases from V and 4 bases from J, leaving 7 bases between. Germline V lookup: CDR1 MNHEY, CDR2 SVGAGI. The CDR3 here is CASSYSSPNQPQHF. The CDR3 nucleotides are TGTGCCAGCAGTTACTCTTCCCCGAATCAGCCCCAGCATTTT.

J is TRBJ1-2 and V is TRBV12-3 or TRBV12-4; the D is unclear. Between the trimmed V and J ends, which lost 5 bases and 0 bases, there was a span of 7 bases. The CDR3 is 13 amino acids. CDR3 sequence reads: CASSPLANYGYTF. As DNA, the CDR3 is TGTGCCAGCAGTCCCTTAGCTAACTATGGCTACACCTTC.

In its sample, this clonotype was seen a few times. Germline is not matched at one junction end, which may reflect a read error. This sequence joins TRBV12-3 or TRBV12-4 and TRBJ2-3, with D maybe TRBD2 (6 bases). The CDR3 loop spans 14 amino acids. In nucleotides, the CDR3 is TGTGCCAGCAGTTTGTGGGCGGGGCAGGGCCCCTTGGTCTTT. Translating gives CASSLWAGQGPLVF.

This clonotype was detected many times. This sequence joins TRBV12-3 or TRBV12-4 and TRBJ1-5, with D unclear. The CDR3 length is 13 residues. V was trimmed by 3 bases and J by 0 bases, leaving 3 bases between them. CDR3 in DNA: TGTGCCAGCAGTTTGAGTAGCAATCAGCCCCAGCATTTT. It yields the protein CASSLSSNQPQHF.

This clonotype was seen a handful of times. The genes are TRBV29-1 and TRBJ1-4, with D maybe TRBD1 (5 bases). In germline, CDR1 is SQVTM, CDR2 ANQGSEA. V shed 4 bases and J shed 3 bases, with 9 bases lying between them. The CDR3 extends over 13 amino acids. The CDR3 nucleotides read TGCAGCGTTGGGGGGACGGCTAATGAAAAACTGTTTTTT. It codes for CSVGGTANEKLFF.

V and J are TRBV6-1 and TRBJ2-4, with 7 bases aligning to TRBD2. This CDR3 is built from 14 residues. Germline V gene sequence: CDR1 MNHNS, CDR2 SASEGT. Trimming cost V 7 bases and J 5 bases; bases outside gene matches: 8. Here the CDR3 reads CASTRGRGQNIQYF. Here the CDR3 DNA reads TGTGCCAGCACCCGAGGGAGGGGCCAAAACATTCAGTACTTC.

The V and J genes are TRBV7-9 and TRBJ1-2; D may be TRBD1 (5 bases). Germline V gene lookup returns CDR1 SEHNR and CDR2 FQNEAQ (reference sequence). The CDR3 consists of 15 residues. V lost 1 base to trimming and J lost 6 bases, with 15 bases between them. In DNA form, the CDR3 reads TGTGCCAGCAGCTTAGTTGGAGGGGTCGGTGATGGCTACACCTTC. This gives the protein CASSLVGGVGDGYTF.

The chain combines TRBV12-3 or TRBV12-4 with TRBJ2-5; a weak D match, TRBD1 (6 bases). V lost 9 bases and J lost 1, with 15 bases in between. The CDR3 has 14 amino acids. CDR3 in amino acids: CASSITGFQETQYF. The CDR3 region has the DNA TGTGCCAGTAGTATCACAGGGTTCCAAGAGACCCAGTACTTC.

V usage is TRBV12-3 or TRBV12-4 and J usage is TRBJ2-1; D unresolved. The V end was cut by 6 bases, the J end by 3 bases, with 6 bases between. The CDR3 has 12 residues. In DNA, the CDR3 is TGTGCCAGCAGGGCAGACTACAATGAGCAGTTCTTC. Amino acids: CASRADYNEQFF.

The genes are TRBV27 and TRBJ2-7; 13 bases are a match to TRBD2. Germline V gene data show CDR1 as MNHEY and CDR2 as SMNVEV (reference sequence). Trimming cost V 4 bases and J 6 bases; bases outside gene matches: 6. The CDR3 has 15 amino acids. CDR3 loop: CASSSRLAGGSEQYF. In nucleotides, the CDR3 is TGTGCCAGCAGTTCGAGACTAGCGGGAGGAAGCGAGCAGTACTTC.

CDR3 DNA: TGCGCCAGCAACGCCAGAGGGATTGAGGGCTACACCTTC. As protein: CASNARGIEGYTF. The J gene is TRBJ1-2, the V gene TRBV5-1; D remains unclear. Germline V gene sequence: CDR1 SGHRS, CDR2 YFSETQ. Trimming pared 6 bases from V and 8 bases from J, leaving 17 bases between. This CDR3 contains 13 residues.